The 4 T cell receptor beta chains in this list originate from one sample, sequenced in a study of MAIT cells during Salmonella Paratyphi A infection. Study-wide points: MAIT TRBV usage was oligoclonal, favouring TRBV20 and TRBV6.

Their cognate antigens are unknown. TCRdb re-analysed the 5' RACE reads in MiXCR, keeping a single row per CDR3 protein. Among about 1,200 distinct CDR3 sequences listed, 53% were seen once. Time point indicated: mid-infection, around enteric fever diagnosis. Flow cytometry identified and sorted MAIT cells as Valpha7.2+ CD161+ T cells. Sequenced here: MAIT cells from blood, sampled at the middle sampling point of the challenge study. These receptors were collected from a person aged 18 to 75 who was deliberately infected with Salmonella Paratyphi A in a paratyphoid fever challenge study.

The count of this clonotype is one. CDR3 sequence (DNA): TGTGCCAGCGGACAGGGGCTTGGCTACACCTTC. It codes for CASGQGLGYTF. The J gene is TRBJ1-2, the V gene TRBV27, with TRBD1 identical over 9 bases. V shed 8 bases, J shed 7 bases, and the junction held 2 bases outside the gene matches. CDR1 is MNHEY and CDR2 is SMNVEV in the germline V gene (reference sequence). The CDR3 has 11 amino acids.

This clonotype was seen once. Here the CDR3 omits its conserved ending phenylalanine or tryptophan, so a read error is the likely source. The limits of the CDR3 on the DNA are not certain, so only TCRdb's listed CDR3 is given. J is TRBJ2-2 and V is TRBV20-1; the D call of TRBD2 is as the table states it, not checked on the DNA. Per the germline V gene, CDR1 is DFQATT and CDR2 is SNEGSKA (reference sequence). 18 amino acids form the CDR3, both terminal residues included. The CDR3 spells CSARDLASGGESTGEMCG.

In this sample, this clonotype turned up once. The chain is built from TRBV20-1 and TRBJ2-3; the D gene is possibly TRBD2 (6 bases). The CDR3 runs to 12 residues. The V and J ends lost 3 bases and 3 bases respectively, with 7 bases between them. Per germline, CDR1 DFQATT and CDR2 SNEGSKA (reference sequence). CDR3 nucleotides: TGCAGTGCTAGCGGGGGAACAGATACGCAGTATTTT. Its protein product is CSASGGTDTQYF.

The chain uses TRBV6-1 and TRBJ2-3; possibly TRBD2 for D (6 bases). Trimming removed 5 bases at V and 3 bases at J, with 18 bases between. The CDR3 runs to 16 residues. Germline CDR1 is MNHNS and CDR2 is SASEGT. CDR3 protein: CASSNLRDSLTDTQYF. The CDR3 bases are TGTGCCAGCAGTAATCTCCGGGACTCCTTAACAGATACGCAGTATTTT.